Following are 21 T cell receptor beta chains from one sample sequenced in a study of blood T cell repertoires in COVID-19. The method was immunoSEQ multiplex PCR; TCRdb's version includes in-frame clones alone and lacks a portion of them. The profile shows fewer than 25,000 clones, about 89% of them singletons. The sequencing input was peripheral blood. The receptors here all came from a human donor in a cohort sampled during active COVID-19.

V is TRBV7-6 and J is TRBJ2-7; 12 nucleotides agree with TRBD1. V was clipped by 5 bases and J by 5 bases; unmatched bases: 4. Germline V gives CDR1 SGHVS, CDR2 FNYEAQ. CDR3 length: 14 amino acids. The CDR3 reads CASSLGTGGNEQYF. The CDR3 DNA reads TGTGCCAGCAGCCTCGGGACAGGGGGCAACGAGCAGTACTTC. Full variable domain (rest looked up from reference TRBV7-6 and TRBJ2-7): GAGVSQSPRYKVTKRGQDVALRCDPISGHVSLYWYRQALGQGPEFLTYFNYEAQQDKSGLPNDRFSAERPEGSISTLTIQRTEQRDSAMYRCASSLGTGGNEQYFGPGTRLTVT.

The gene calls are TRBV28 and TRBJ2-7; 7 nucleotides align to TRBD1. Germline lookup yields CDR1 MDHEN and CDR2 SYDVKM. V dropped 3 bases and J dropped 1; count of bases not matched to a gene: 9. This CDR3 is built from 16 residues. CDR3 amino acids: CASSLPPGQFSYEQYF. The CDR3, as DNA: TGTGCCAGCAGTTTGCCCCCGGGACAGTTTTCCTACGAGCAGTACTTC.

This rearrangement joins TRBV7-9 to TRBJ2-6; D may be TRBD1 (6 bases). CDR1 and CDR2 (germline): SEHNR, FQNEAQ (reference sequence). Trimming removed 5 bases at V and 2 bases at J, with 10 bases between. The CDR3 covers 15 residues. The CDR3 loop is CASSHGGPGANVLTF. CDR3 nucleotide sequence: TGTGCCAGCAGCCATGGGGGCCCTGGGGCCAACGTCCTGACTTTC.

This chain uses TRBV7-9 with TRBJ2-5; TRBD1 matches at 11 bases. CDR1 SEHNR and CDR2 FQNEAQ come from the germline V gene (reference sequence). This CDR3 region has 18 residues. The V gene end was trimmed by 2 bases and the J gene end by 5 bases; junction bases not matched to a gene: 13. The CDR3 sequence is CASSLLALGTGGQETQYF. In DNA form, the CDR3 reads TGTGCCAGCAGCTTACTTGCTTTGGGGACAGGGGGGCAGGAGACCCAGTACTTC.

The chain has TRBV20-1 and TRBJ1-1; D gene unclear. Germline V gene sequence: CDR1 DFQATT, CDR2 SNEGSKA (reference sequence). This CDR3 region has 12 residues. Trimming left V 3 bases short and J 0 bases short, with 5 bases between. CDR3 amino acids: CSASGVNTEAFF. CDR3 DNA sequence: TGCAGTGCTAGTGGCGTGAACACTGAAGCTTTCTTT.

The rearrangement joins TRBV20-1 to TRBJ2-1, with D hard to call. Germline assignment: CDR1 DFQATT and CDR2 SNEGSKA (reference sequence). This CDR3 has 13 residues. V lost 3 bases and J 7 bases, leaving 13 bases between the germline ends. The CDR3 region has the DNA TGCAGTGCTAGTATCCCCGCTAGGAATGAGCAGTTCTTC. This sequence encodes CSASIPARNEQFF.

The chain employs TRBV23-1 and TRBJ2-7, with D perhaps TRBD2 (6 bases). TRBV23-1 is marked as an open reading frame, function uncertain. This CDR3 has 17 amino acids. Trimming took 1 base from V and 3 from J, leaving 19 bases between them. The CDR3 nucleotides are TGCGCCAGCAGTCAATTATCCCGGGACTGCTCAAACTACGAGCAGTACTTC. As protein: CASSQLSRDCSNYEQYF.

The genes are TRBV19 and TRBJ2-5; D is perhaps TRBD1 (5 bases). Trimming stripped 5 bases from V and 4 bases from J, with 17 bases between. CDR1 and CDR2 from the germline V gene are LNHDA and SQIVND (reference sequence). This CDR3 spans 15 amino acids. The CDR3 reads CASSLGAGLRETQYF. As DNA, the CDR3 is TGTGCCAGTAGTCTCGGAGCAGGGCTTAGAGAGACCCAGTACTTC.

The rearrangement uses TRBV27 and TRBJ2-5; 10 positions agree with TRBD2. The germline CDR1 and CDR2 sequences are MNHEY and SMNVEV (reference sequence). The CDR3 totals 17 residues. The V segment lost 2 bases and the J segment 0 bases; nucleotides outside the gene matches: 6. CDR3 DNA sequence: TGTGCCAGCAGTTTACTTCTAGCGGGGGAGTACCAAGAGACCCAGTACTTC. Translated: CASSLLLAGEYQETQYF.

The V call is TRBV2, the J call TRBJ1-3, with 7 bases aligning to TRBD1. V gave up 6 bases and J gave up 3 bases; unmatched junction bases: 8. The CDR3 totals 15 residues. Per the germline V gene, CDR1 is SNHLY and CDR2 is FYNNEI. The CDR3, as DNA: TGTGCCAGCAGCGGGAGACAGGGCGATGGAAACACCATATATTTT. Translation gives CASSGRQGDGNTIYF.

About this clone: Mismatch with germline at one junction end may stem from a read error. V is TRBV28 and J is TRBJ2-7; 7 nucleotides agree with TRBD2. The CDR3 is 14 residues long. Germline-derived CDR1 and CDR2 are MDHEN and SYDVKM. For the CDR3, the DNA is TGTGCCAGCAGCCTGGGGGGGAACTCCCACGAGCAGTACTTC. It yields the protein CASSLGGNSHEQYF.

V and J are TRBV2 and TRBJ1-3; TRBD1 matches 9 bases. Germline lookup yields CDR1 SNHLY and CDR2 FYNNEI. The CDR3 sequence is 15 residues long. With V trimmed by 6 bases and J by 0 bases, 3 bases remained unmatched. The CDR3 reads CASRLDRGSGNTIYF. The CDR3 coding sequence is TGTGCCAGCAGGTTGGACAGGGGCTCTGGAAACACCATATATTTT.

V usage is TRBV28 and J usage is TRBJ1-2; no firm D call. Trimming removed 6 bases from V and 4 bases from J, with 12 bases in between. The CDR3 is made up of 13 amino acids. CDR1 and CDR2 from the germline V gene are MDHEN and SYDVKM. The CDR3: CASRLQESYGYTF. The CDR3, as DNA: TGTGCCAGCAGATTACAAGAGTCCTATGGCTACACCTTC.

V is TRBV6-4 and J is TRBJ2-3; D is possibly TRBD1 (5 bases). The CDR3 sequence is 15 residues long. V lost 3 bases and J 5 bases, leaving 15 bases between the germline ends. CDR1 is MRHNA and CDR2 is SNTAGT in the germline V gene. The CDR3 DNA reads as TGTGCCAGCAGTGAAGTTGCAGGGTCGGAAGATACGCAGTATTTT. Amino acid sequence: CASSEVAGSEDTQYF.

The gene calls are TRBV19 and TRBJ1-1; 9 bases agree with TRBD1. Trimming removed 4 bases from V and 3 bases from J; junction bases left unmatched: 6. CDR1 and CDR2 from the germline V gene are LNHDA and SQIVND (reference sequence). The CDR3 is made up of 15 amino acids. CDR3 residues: CASSKQQGAYTEAFF. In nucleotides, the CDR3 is TGTGCCAGTAGTAAGCAACAGGGGGCGTACACTGAAGCTTTCTTT. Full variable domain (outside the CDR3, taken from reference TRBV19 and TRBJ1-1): DGGITQSPKYLFRKEGQNVTLSCEQNLNHDAMYWYRQDPGQGLRLIYYSQIVNDFQKGDIAEGYSVSREKKESFPLTVTSAQKNPTAFYLCASSKQQGAYTEAFFGQGTRLTVV.

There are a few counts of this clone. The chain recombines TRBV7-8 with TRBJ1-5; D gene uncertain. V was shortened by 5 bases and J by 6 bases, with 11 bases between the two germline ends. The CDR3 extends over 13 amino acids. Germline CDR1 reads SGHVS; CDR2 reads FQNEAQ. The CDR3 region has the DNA TGTGCCAGCAGCCCCTATATAAGTCAGCCCCAGCATTTT. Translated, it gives CASSPYISQPQHF. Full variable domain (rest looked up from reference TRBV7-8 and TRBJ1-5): GAGVSQSPRYKVAKRGQDVALRCDPISGHVSLFWYQQALGQGPEFLTYFQNEAQLDKSGLPSDRFFAERPEGSVSTLKIQRTQQEDSAVYLCASSPYISQPQHFGDGTRLSIL.

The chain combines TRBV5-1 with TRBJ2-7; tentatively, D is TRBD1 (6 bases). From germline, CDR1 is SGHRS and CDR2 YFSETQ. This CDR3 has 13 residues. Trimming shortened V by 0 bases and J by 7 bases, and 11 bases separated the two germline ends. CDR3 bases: TGCGCCAGCAGCTTGGCAGGGGTAAAGGAGCAGTACTTC. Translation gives CASSLAGVKEQYF.

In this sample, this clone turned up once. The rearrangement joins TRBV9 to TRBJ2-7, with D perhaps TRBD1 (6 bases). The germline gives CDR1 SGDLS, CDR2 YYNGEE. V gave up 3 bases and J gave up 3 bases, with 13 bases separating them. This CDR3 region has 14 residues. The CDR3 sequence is CASSAGQFNYEQYF. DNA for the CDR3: TGTGCCAGCAGCGCTGGACAGTTTAACTACGAGCAGTACTTC.

CDR3 sequence: CASSRGNEQFF. CDR3 nucleotide sequence: TGCGCCAGCAGCCGCGGAAATGAGCAGTTCTTC. The chain is built from TRBV5-1 and TRBJ2-1; D unresolved. Deletions cut 4 bases from V and 7 bases from J, with 6 bases between. This CDR3 has 11 residues. Germline values: CDR1 SGHRS, CDR2 YFSETQ.

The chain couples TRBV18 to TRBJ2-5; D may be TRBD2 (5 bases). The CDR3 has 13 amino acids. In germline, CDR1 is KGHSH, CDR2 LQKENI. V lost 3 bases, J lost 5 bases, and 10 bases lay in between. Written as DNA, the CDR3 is TGTGCCAGCTCACCCGGGGTTCGGGAGACCCAGTACTTC. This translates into CASSPGVRETQYF.

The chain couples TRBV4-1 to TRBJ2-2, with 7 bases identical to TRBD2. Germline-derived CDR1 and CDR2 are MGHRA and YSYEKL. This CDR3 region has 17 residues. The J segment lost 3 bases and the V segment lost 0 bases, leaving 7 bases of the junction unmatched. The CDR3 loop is CASSQDLGLVYTGELFF. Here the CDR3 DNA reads TGCGCCAGCAGCCAAGATCTAGGACTAGTCTACACCGGGGAGCTGTTTTTT.